These 17 T cell receptor beta chains originate from one sample sequenced in a study of T cell changes during pregnancy in multiple sclerosis. The protocol was immunoSEQ multiplex PCR, while the TCRdb copy is restricted to in-frame clones and leaves out a portion. The sample has around 71,000 clones; 85% to 95% are singletons. The starting material was peripheral blood, obtained in the third trimester of pregnancy. These receptors originate from a female donor with multiple sclerosis, enrolled in a pregnancy study.

This clone occurred once. V is TRBV11-3 and J is TRBJ2-5, with D perhaps TRBD2 (5 bases). This CDR3 is built from 12 residues. V shed 4 bases and J shed 2 bases, with 5 bases lying between them. Germline V gene data show CDR1 as SGHNT and CDR2 as YENEEA. The CDR3 spells CASSSGQETQYF. The CDR3 DNA reads as TGTGCCAGCAGCTCGGGACAAGAGACCCAGTACTTC.

The rearrangement uses TRBV2 and TRBJ2-7; TRBD2 agrees at 14 bases. The germline gives CDR1 SNHLY, CDR2 FYNNEI. This CDR3 is 16 amino acids long. V was pared by 6 bases and J by 5 bases, with 9 bases of the junction left unmatched. The CDR3 loop reads CASRVGTSGSFHEQYF. CDR3 DNA: TGTGCCAGCAGGGTAGGGACTAGCGGGAGTTTCCACGAGCAGTACTTC. The full variable domain, completed using reference TRBV2 and TRBJ2-7, is EPEVTQTPSHQVTQMGQEVILRCVPISNHLYFYWYRQILGQKVEFLVSFYNNEISEKSEIFDDQFSVERPDGSNFTLKIRSTKLEDSAMYFCASRVGTSGSFHEQYFGPGTRLTVT.

The chain uses TRBV7-2 and TRBJ2-6, with D unresolved. V lost 2 bases, J lost 0 bases, and 8 bases lay in between. Germline V CDR1 and CDR2: SGHTA, FQGNSA. This CDR3 contains 16 residues. CDR3 residues: CASSLQVSSGANVLTF. CDR3 bases: TGTGCCAGCAGCTTACAGGTTTCCTCTGGGGCCAACGTCCTGACTTTC.

The chain couples TRBV4-1 to TRBJ1-2; D may be TRBD1 (6 bases). This CDR3 contains 14 residues. Between the trimmed V and J ends, which lost 3 bases and 6 bases, there was a span of 14 bases. CDR1 and CDR2 (germline): MGHRA, YSYEKL. CDR3 nucleotide sequence: TGCGCCAGCAGCCATCCCCCAGAGGGGGATGGCTACACCTTC. Its protein is CASSHPPEGDGYTF.

The chain uses TRBV4-2 and TRBJ2-3, with D unresolved. CDR3 size: 14 residues. V was pared by 0 bases and J by 5 bases, with 9 bases between. Germline V gene lookup returns CDR1 LGHNA and CDR2 YNFKEQ. The CDR3 DNA reads as TGTGCCAGCAGCCAAGAAGCCTATAGAGATACGCAGTATTTT. It encodes CASSQEAYRDTQYF.

This chain joins TRBV28 and TRBJ1-4; D unclear. The CDR3 is 12 amino acids. Germline V lookup: CDR1 MDHEN, CDR2 SYDVKM. Trimming took 7 bases from V and 4 from J, leaving 7 bases between them. CDR3 DNA: TGTGCCAGCACCCGTAATAATGAAAAACTGTTTTTT. Protein product: CASTRNNEKLFF.

The chain is built from TRBV9 and TRBJ2-5; possibly TRBD2 for D (6 bases). V shed 3 bases and J shed 1 base, with 10 bases lying between them. The CDR3 runs to 14 residues. Germline-derived CDR1 and CDR2 are SGDLS and YYNGEE. This chain's CDR3 is CASSANSGQETQYF. The DNA of the CDR3 is TGTGCCAGCAGCGCTAATAGCGGCCAAGAGACCCAGTACTTC. The full variable domain, in which reference TRBV9 and TRBJ2-5 provide the parts outside the CDR3, is DSGVTQTPKHLITATGQRVTLRCSPRSGDLSVYWYQQSLDQGLQFLIQYYNGEERAKGNILERFSAQQFPDLHSELNLSSLELGDSALYFCASSANSGQETQYFGPGTRLLVL.

This sequence joins TRBV5-1 and TRBJ2-7, with TRBD2 matching over 8 bases. J gave up 2 bases and V 2 bases, and 0 bases lay outside the gene matches. Germline V gene data show CDR1 as SGHRS and CDR2 as YFSETQ. The CDR3 is 13 amino acids. CDR3 bases: TGCGCCAGCAGCTTTAGCGGGACCTACGAGCAGTACTTC. Protein: CASSFSGTYEQYF.

The chain carries TRBV5-1 and TRBJ1-3; no clear D gene. Germline CDR1 reads SGHRS; CDR2 reads YFSETQ. The CDR3 consists of 15 residues. V was shortened by 1 base and J by 3 bases, with 11 bases between the two germline ends. The chain's CDR3 is CASSLNGGNGNTIYF. In DNA form, the CDR3 reads TGCGCCAGCAGCTTGAACGGAGGTAATGGAAACACCATATATTTT.

The gene calls are TRBV10-3 and TRBJ2-7, with D possibly being TRBD1 (6 bases). Germline V gene sequence: CDR1 ENHRY, CDR2 SYGVKD. Trimming shortened V by 1 base and J by 2 bases, and 9 bases separated the two germline ends. This CDR3 has 14 amino acids. CDR3 loop: CAISEWGHTYEQYF. CDR3 DNA sequence: TGTGCCATCAGTGAGTGGGGGCACACCTACGAGCAGTACTTC.

The rearrangement uses TRBV27 and TRBJ2-7; 9 positions match TRBD2. J was trimmed by 4 bases and V by 2 bases; bases with no gene match: 9. Germline loops: CDR1 MNHEY, CDR2 SMNVEV (reference sequence). CDR3 length equals 16 residues. CDR3 coding DNA: TGTGCCAGCAGTTTAGGGGCTAGCGGGGAGTTATACGAGCAGTACTTC. It yields the protein CASSLGASGELYEQYF.

The gene calls are TRBV6-1 and TRBJ2-1; TRBD2 matches 11 bases. This CDR3 region has 15 residues. Per germline, CDR1 MNHNS and CDR2 SASEGT. The V segment lost 1 base and the J segment 7 bases; nucleotides outside the gene matches: 3. In nucleotides, the CDR3 is TGTGCCAGCAGTGAAGTATTAGCGGGAGGGAATGAGCAGTTCTTC. Translating gives CASSEVLAGGNEQFF.

The rearrangement uses TRBV30 and TRBJ2-1; possibly TRBD2 for D (6 bases). The CDR3 length is 13 residues. Germline assignment: CDR1 GTSNPN and CDR2 SVGIG (reference sequence). Trimming pared 3 bases from V and 9 bases from J, leaving 15 bases between. CDR3 amino acids: CAWSGTPGGEQFF. CDR3 nucleotides: TGTGCCTGGAGCGGGACTCCAGGTGGTGAGCAGTTCTTC. The complete variable domain, with remaining parts taken from reference TRBV30 and TRBJ2-1, reads SQTIHQWPATLVQPVGSPLSLECTVEGTSNPNLYWYRQAAGRGLQLLFYSVGIGQISSEVPQNLSASRPQDRQFILSSKKLLLSDSGFYLCAWSGTPGGEQFFGPGTRLTVL.

The chain combines TRBV16 with TRBJ1-4; D may be TRBD1 (6 bases). The CDR3 is 13 amino acids. V was clipped by 1 base and J by 8 bases, with 8 bases between them. The germline V gene encodes CDR1 KGHSY and CDR2 FQNENV. CDR3 amino acids: CASSQLRGEKLFF. DNA of the CDR3: TGTGCCAGCAGCCAATTAAGGGGGGAAAAACTGTTTTTT.

The J gene is TRBJ2-7, the V gene TRBV27; D is uncertain. Germline CDR1 is MNHEY and CDR2 is SMNVEV (reference sequence). V dropped 3 bases and J dropped 1 base, with 4 bases sitting between them. There are 12 residues in the CDR3. For the CDR3, the DNA is TGTGCCAGCAGTTTCTCTTCCTACGAGCAGTACTTC. Translated, it gives CASSFSSYEQYF.

The rearrangement links TRBV29-1 to TRBJ2-1; unclear D gene. In germline, CDR1 is SQVTM, CDR2 ANQGSEA. The CDR3 consists of 14 residues. The V gene lost 3 bases and the J gene lost 2 bases, with 11 bases spanning the gap. The CDR3 sequence is CSVDIYSTYNEQFF. DNA for the CDR3: TGCAGCGTTGATATCTACTCTACCTACAATGAGCAGTTCTTC.

This clone was recorded once. The genes are TRBV11-1 and TRBJ2-5, with TRBD1 matching 9 bases. V shed 4 bases, J shed 5 bases, and the junction held 8 bases outside the gene matches. This CDR3 is built from 15 residues. The germline V gene encodes CDR1 SGHAT and CDR2 FQDESV (reference sequence). CDR3 amino acids: CASSYRQGVEETQYF. DNA of the CDR3: TGTGCCAGCAGCTACCGACAGGGGGTGGAGGAGACCCAGTACTTC.